These 9 T cell receptor beta chains came from one sample sequenced in a study of molecular identifiers for immune sequencing clone quantification. TCRdb re-analysed the PCR reads in MiXCR, keeping a single row per CDR3 protein. The sample lists around 89,000 distinct CDR3 sequences; under 20% were seen once. Sequencing was carried out using naive CD8+ T cells from blood, with Jurkat cell RNA spiked in. Subset indicated: FACS-sorted CD8+CD4-CCR7+CD45RA+ naive T cells. These receptor sequences come from a human donor in good health. Some libraries in this study had Jurkat cell RNA spiked in.

This clonotype was counted many times. The chain has TRBV20-1 and TRBJ2-3; TRBD2 aligns across 11 bases. This CDR3 is built from 14 residues. Per germline, CDR1 DFQATT and CDR2 SNEGSKA (reference sequence). The V gene end was trimmed by 0 bases and the J gene end by 15 bases; junction bases not matched to a gene: 11. CDR3 nucleotide sequence: TGCAGTGCTAGAGATGGGGATAGCGGGAGGGCCCGCTATTTT. Its translation is CSARDGDSGRARYF.

This clonotype was picked up many times. The rearrangement joins TRBV6-6 to TRBJ1-2; 7 nucleotides line up with TRBD1. V gave up 2 bases and J gave up 6 bases; unmatched junction bases: 6. Germline CDR1 is MNHNY and CDR2 is SVGAGI (reference sequence). The CDR3 is 14 residues long. The CDR3 DNA reads TGTGCCAGCAGTTACGAGACAGGGATTGATGGCTACACCTTC. Protein sequence: CASSYETGIDGYTF.

This clonotype has ten or more counts. The V gene is TRBV4-1, the J gene TRBJ1-2; D unclear. This CDR3 comprises 15 residues. Germline V CDR1 and CDR2: MGHRA, YSYEKL. V was pared by 0 bases and J by 0 bases, with 8 bases between. The CDR3 region has the DNA TGCGCCAGCAGCCAAGAACGGGCAGCTAACTATGGCTACACCTTC. This sequence encodes CASSQERAANYGYTF.

This clonotype was counted ten times or more. The chain couples TRBV6-2 or TRBV6-3 to TRBJ1-1; D might be TRBD1 (5 bases). CDR1 and CDR2 (germline): MNHEY, SVGEGT. The CDR3 consists of 13 residues. V gave up 0 bases and J gave up 6 bases, with 8 bases separating them. The CDR3 region is CASSYSAGPEAFF. As DNA, the CDR3 is TGTGCCAGCAGTTACTCGGCAGGGCCTGAAGCTTTCTTT.

In the case of this clonotype: A much more abundant neighbour one base away suggests this may be a read error. This chain connects TRBV20-1 to TRBJ2-7; the D gene is possibly TRBD1 (6 bases). The CDR3 has 15 amino acids. Germline loops: CDR1 DFQATT, CDR2 SNEGSKA (reference sequence). The CDR3 coding sequence is TGCAGTGCTAGAGATCTGTCAGGGGCCTACTACGAGCAGTGCTTC. It is translated as CSARDLSGAYYEQCF.

Concerning this clonotype: A single base separates this from a much larger clone, so it may be a read error. The V and J genes are TRBV24-1 and TRBJ2-2, with a weak D call TRBD2 (5 bases). This CDR3 contains 14 residues. V was trimmed by 4 bases and J by 10 bases, leaving 15 bases between them. In germline, CDR1 is KGHDR, CDR2 SFDVKD. CDR3 in DNA: TGTGCCACCAGTGACCGATTGGGGAGCGAGGAGCTGTTTTTT. This encodes CATSDRLGSEELFF.

The table lists this clonotype with many counts. V is TRBV2 and J is TRBJ2-3; D remains ambiguous. Germline CDR1 and CDR2: SNHLY and FYNNEI. The CDR3 is made up of 12 amino acids. V lost 1 base and J 4 bases, leaving 3 bases between the germline ends. As DNA, the CDR3 is TGTGCCAGCAGTGAAGGTGCAGATACGCAGTATTTT. Its protein product is CASSEGADTQYF.

The chain combines TRBV2 with TRBJ2-7; TRBD2 agrees at 7 bases. The V gene end was trimmed by 8 bases and the J gene end by 6 bases; junction bases not matched to a gene: 7. This CDR3 is 12 amino acids long. Germline CDR1 SNHLY, CDR2 FYNNEI. CDR3 DNA sequence: TGTGCCAGCGGGGGGGGAGCCTGCGAGCAGTACTTC. Its protein product is CASGGGACEQYF.

This clonotype was found many times. The chain links TRBV16 to TRBJ2-3; the match to TRBD1 covers 7 bases. The germline CDR1 and CDR2 sequences are KGHSY and FQNENV. V was pared by 4 bases and J by 0 bases, with 7 bases of the junction left unmatched. The CDR3 has 16 residues. CDR3 sequence: CASSPETGASTDTQYF. The CDR3 DNA reads as TGTGCCAGCAGCCCAGAAACAGGGGCGAGCACAGATACGCAGTATTTT.